Sequencing of this T cell receptor (beta chain) was carried out in a study of CD8 T cells in Susac syndrome. CD8+ and CD4+ T cells taken from blood had their TCR beta sequenced. Random hexamers served to reverse transcribe roughly 0.5 to 1 ug RNA. An immunoSEQ multiplex PCR generated amplified TCR beta CDR3 products spanning 54 Vbeta and 13 Jbeta. In TCRdb, the immunoSEQ multiplex PCR reads were re-called with MiXCR into one record per CDR3 protein. This table holds under 250,000 distinct CDR3 sequences, approximately 92% found once. Trimming shortened V by 4 bases and J by 2 bases, and 8 bases separated the two germline ends. The CDR3 length is 12 residues. Germline CDR1 and CDR2: SQVTM and ANQGSEA.

Sequenced material: CD4+ T cells from PBMCs. This receptor was obtained from a human donor with multiple sclerosis. The V call is TRBV29-1, the J call TRBJ1-2; D remains unclear. This chain's CDR3 is CSVVVGNYGYTF. CDR3 nucleotides: TGCAGCGTTGTAGTAGGAAACTATGGCTACACCTTC. Variable domain in full (rest from reference TRBV29-1 and TRBJ1-2): SAVISQKPSRDICQRGTSLTIQCQVDSQVTMMFWYRQQPGQSLTLIATANQGSEATYESGFVIDKFPISRPNLTFSTLTVSNMSPEDSSIYLCSVVVGNYGYTFGSGTRLTVV.